The rows below give T cell receptor beta chains drawn from one sample of a study of cytomegalovirus exposure and HLA in healthy donors. Data came from immunoSEQ multiplex PCR; TCRdb stores just in-frame clones and leaves some out. The sample lists approximately 140,000 clones; 61% were seen once. Sample: PBMCs. The receptors come from a male donor in good health and CMV-seronegative. Both conserved end residues are part of each CDR3. A D gene is named only where the DNA matches it firmly. Clone size is not always given. Where it is, it says once, few, many or a class for expanded clones.

v_gene	abundance	d_gene	j_gene	CDR3nt	CDR3aa
TRBV6-5	once	NA	TRBJ2-3	TGTGCCAGCAGTTTTACCCGGGAGCCCACAGATACGCAGTATTTT	CASSFTREPTDTQYF
TRBV11-2	NA	NA	TRBJ1-5	TGTGCCAGCAGCGCCGCTGGAGGGGCCAATCAGCCCCAGCATTTT	CASSAAGGANQPQHF
TRBV6-1	NA	TRBD1	TRBJ1-4	TGTGCCAGCAGTGTGGGGGGGACAGGGTTTAATGAAAAACTGTTTTTT	CASSVGGTGFNEKLFF
TRBV1	NA	NA	TRBJ1-1	TGCACCAGCAGCCAAGATCTACTATCGGCTTTCTTT	CTSSQDLLSAFF
TRBV29-1	NA	NA	TRBJ1-1	TGCAGCGTTGAACTAGGCGGCGGGGTAACTGAAGCTTTCTTT	CSVELGGGVTEAFF
TRBV27	NA	NA	TRBJ1-1	TGTGCCAGCAGTTTACCAGGTCCGAACACTGAAGCTTTCTTT	CASSLPGPNTEAFF
TRBV11-1	medium-sized	TRBD1	TRBJ2-7	TGTGCCAGCAGCAGAGGGACAGGGGATAGCGACGAGCAGTACTTC	CASSRGTGDSDEQYF
TRBV5-1	NA	NA	TRBJ1-3	TGCGCCAGGGGGGGGTCTAGACAGGTCCCCTCTGGAAACACCATATATTTT	CARGGSRQVPSGNTIYF
TRBV7-9	few	NA	TRBJ2-5	TGTGCCAGCAGCTTAGGACAGGCCCTTCAAGAGACCCAGTACTTC	CASSLGQALQETQYF
TRBV28	NA	TRBD2	TRBJ2-7	TGTGCCACCGGATCGGGGGGTGTCCACGAGCAGTACTTC	CATGSGGVHEQYF
TRBV2	NA	TRBD1	TRBJ1-2	TGTGCCAGCAGTCTCCAGACAGGGGGGGAGGGCTACACCTTC	CASSLQTGGEGYTF
TRBV6-5	NA	NA	TRBJ1-2	TGTGCCAGCAGTTACTCGCGGGGCGGCTATGGCTACACCTTC	CASSYSRGGYGYTF
TRBV4-1	NA	TRBD2	TRBJ2-5	TGCGCCAGCAGCCAAGAGGGGCTAGCGGGGGGGACCCAGTACTTC	CASSQEGLAGGTQYF
TRBV10-2	NA	TRBD1	TRBJ2-7	TGCGCCAGCCTGAAAATCGAGACAGGGGGCTACGAGCAGTACTTC	CASLKIETGGYEQYF
TRBV11-2	NA	NA	TRBJ1-5	TGTGCCAGCAGCTTAGATTCTTCGGGTAGTCAGCCCCAGCATTTT	CASSLDSSGSQPQHF
TRBV7-9	few	TRBD1	TRBJ2-5	TGTGCCAGCAGCCCGGGACAGGACTATGACCAAGAGACCCAGTACTTC	CASSPGQDYDQETQYF
TRBV18	NA	NA	TRBJ2-2	TGTGCCAGCTCACCGAGCCCTAACACCGGGGAGCTGTTTTTT	CASSPSPNTGELFF
TRBV4-1	few	TRBD2	TRBJ2-7	TGCGCCAGCAGCCAAGATTGGGGGGGAATCACCTACGAGCAGTACTTC	CASSQDWGGITYEQYF
TRBV21-1	NA	NA	TRBJ1-4	TGTGCCAGCAGCATCAATTGGGGACAGGAAGAGAATGAAAAACTGTTTTTT	CASSINWGQEENEKLFF
TRBV5-6	NA	TRBD1	TRBJ1-5	TGTGCCAGCAGCCGAGACAGGGGGCGAAGCAATCAGCCCCAGCATTTT	CASSRDRGRSNQPQHF
TRBV2	NA	NA	TRBJ1-5	TGTGCCAGCAGTGTGCTGTTCTCAGGTCAGCCCCAGCATTTT	CASSVLFSGQPQHF
TRBV5-1	once	TRBD1	TRBJ2-2	TGCGCCAGCAGCCCGCGAACCGGGACAGGGGGCATAGCCGGGGAGCTGTTTTTT	CASSPRTGTGGIAGELFF
TRBV6-5	NA	NA	TRBJ1-3	TGTGCCAGCAGTGGCCCAGGGGTCTCTGGAAACACCATATATTTT	CASSGPGVSGNTIYF
TRBV28	NA	NA	TRBJ2-1	TGTGCCAGCAGCCGAACCGGGATTACCTACAATGAGCAGTTCTTC	CASSRTGITYNEQFF
TRBV19	NA	TRBD2	TRBJ2-5	TGTGCCAGCACCTTACTAGCGGATAGTGGGACCCAGTACTTC	CASTLLADSGTQYF
TRBV10-3	NA	NA	TRBJ2-7	TGTGCCATCAGCGCAGGGCTCTCCTACGAGCAGTACTTC	CAISAGLSYEQYF
TRBV6-4	few	TRBD1	TRBJ2-3	TGTGCCAGCAGTGACGGACAGGGCAGCACAGATACGCAGTATTTT	CASSDGQGSTDTQYF
TRBV9	NA	NA	TRBJ2-7	TGTGCCAGCAGCTCCAGGGGTTTCCCCTACGAGCAGTACTTC	CASSSRGFPYEQYF
TRBV11-1	once	NA	TRBJ1-1	TGTGCCAGCAGCCAGACTGCGGTGACTGAAGCTTTCTTT	CASSQTAVTEAFF
TRBV7-8	few	TRBD1	TRBJ2-7	TGTGCCAGCAGCATTTACGGACAGGGGGCGATCGACGAGCAGTACTTC	CASSIYGQGAIDEQYF
TRBV25-1	NA	NA	TRBJ1-1	TGTGCCAGCAGATTGGGGGCAAACACTGAAGCTTTCTTT	CASRLGANTEAFF
TRBV7-9	few	NA	TRBJ2-5	TGTGCCAGCAGCTCTAGGAACCAAGAGACCCAGTACTTC	CASSSRNQETQYF
TRBV29-1	NA	TRBD1	TRBJ2-7	TGCAGCGTTGCCCGCTCGCTACAGGGGGCGCGGGAGCAGTACTTC	CSVARSLQGAREQYF
TRBV9	NA	TRBD1	TRBJ2-1	TGTGCCAGCAGCGTAGGAGGGGGCGGCTACAATGAGCAGTTCTTC	CASSVGGGGYNEQFF
TRBV15	NA	NA	TRBJ2-5	TGTGCCACCAGCAGTAACAGGCGCCAAGAGACCCAGTACTTC	CATSSNRRQETQYF
TRBV27	few	TRBD2	TRBJ2-5	TGTGCCAGCAGTTTATCGGGACTAGCGGGGGGGCGGGAGACCCAGTACTTC	CASSLSGLAGGRETQYF
TRBV6-5	NA	NA	TRBJ2-1	TGTGCCAGCAGTTACTCGATGGGGGAGGCATACAATGAGCAGTTCTTC	CASSYSMGEAYNEQFF
TRBV6-1	NA	TRBD1	TRBJ1-5	TGTGCCAGCAGTGCCGGGGTCCGGGACAGCCATTATAGCAATCAGCCCCAGCATTTT	CASSAGVRDSHYSNQPQHF
TRBV5-1	few	TRBD2	TRBJ2-3	TGCGCCAGCAGCTTGGGGTCGCTAGCGGGGAGCACAGATACGCAGTATTTT	CASSLGSLAGSTDTQYF
TRBV19	NA	NA	TRBJ1-3	TGTGCCAGTAGTATTTCTGCCAGGGTTAGCTCTGGAAACACCATATATTTT	CASSISARVSSGNTIYF
TRBV5-4	NA	TRBD1	TRBJ2-5	TGTGCCAGCAGCTGGGACAGGGAAGAGACCCAGTACTTC	CASSWDREETQYF
TRBV19	NA	TRBD2	TRBJ2-7	TGTGTCACCCGCGGGGGTACAAAGAGCGAGCAGTACTTC	CVTRGGTKSEQYF
TRBV28	NA	NA	TRBJ2-7	TGTGCCAGCAGGTCCGGACAGAACTACGAGCAGTACTTC	CASRSGQNYEQYF
TRBV4-3	few	TRBD2	TRBJ2-7	TGCGCCAGCAGCCAAGAGGCCCTAGCGGGGGGGCGATACGAGCAGTACTTC	CASSQEALAGGRYEQYF
TRBV7-6	NA	NA	TRBJ1-2	TGTGCCAGCAGCTTAGGGGGTCAGGACTATGGCTACCCCTTC	CASSLGGQDYGYPF